This T cell receptor beta chain comes out of a study of blood T cell repertoires in COVID-19. The overall study: Sample material is recorded as cDNA or gDNA derived from T cells, B-cell-depleted T cells, or PBMCs.

The CDR3 runs to 18 residues. CDR1 SGHRS and CDR2 YFSETQ come from the germline V gene. The V gene end was trimmed by 0 bases and the J gene end by 6 bases; junction bases not matched to a gene: 15. Some clones are missing from TCRdb's copy, which holds only in-frame ones; the method was immunoSEQ multiplex PCR. The data show approximately 150,000 clones, with around four fifths seen just once and roughly 1.6% held by the top ten. The material sequenced was peripheral blood. The chain has TRBV5-1 and TRBJ2-7, with 10 bases matching TRBD1. The sequence was obtained from a human donor in a cohort sampled during active COVID-19. CDR3 loop: CASSLAGPAPGTGVEQYF. The DNA for the CDR3 is TGCGCCAGCAGCTTGGCGGGCCCTGCACCCGGGACAGGGGTCGAGCAGTACTTC.